The clone carrying this T cell receptor (beta chain) was found a few times. Antigen: not known. PCR amplification relied on 60 Vbeta primers (plus 13 Jbeta primers). Using immunoSEQ multiplex PCR, the repertoire was profiled, and TCRdb retains in-frame clones only, with some absent. Of tens of thousands of clones in the sample, around 8% are singletons; the top ten hold about 2.3%. The CDR3 extends over 15 amino acids. Germline V lookup: CDR1 MNHEY, CDR2 SMNVEV (reference sequence). Deletions cut 5 bases from V and 0 bases from J, with 13 bases between. This specimen comes from a study of cytomegalovirus exposure and HLA in healthy donors. Study results and limitations: Prediction of most subjects' HLA-A and HLA-B alleles by TCR beta sequences was reportedly accurate. Most TCR beta V segments were productive about 90% or about 30% of the time in an earlier analysis. Altogether, some 160 TCR beta chains were recorded as cytomegalovirus-associated. Highly shared variants forming one cluster were likely a sequencing artifact.

The specimen was PBMCs. This TCR came from a man aged 50 to 59 in good health and CMV-seronegative. The V gene is TRBV27, the J gene TRBJ1-1; weak D call: TRBD1 (6 bases). CDR3 in amino acids: CASSPPGALNTEAFF. The CDR3 nucleotides are TGTGCCAGCAGTCCCCCAGGGGCCTTGAACACTGAAGCTTTCTTT.